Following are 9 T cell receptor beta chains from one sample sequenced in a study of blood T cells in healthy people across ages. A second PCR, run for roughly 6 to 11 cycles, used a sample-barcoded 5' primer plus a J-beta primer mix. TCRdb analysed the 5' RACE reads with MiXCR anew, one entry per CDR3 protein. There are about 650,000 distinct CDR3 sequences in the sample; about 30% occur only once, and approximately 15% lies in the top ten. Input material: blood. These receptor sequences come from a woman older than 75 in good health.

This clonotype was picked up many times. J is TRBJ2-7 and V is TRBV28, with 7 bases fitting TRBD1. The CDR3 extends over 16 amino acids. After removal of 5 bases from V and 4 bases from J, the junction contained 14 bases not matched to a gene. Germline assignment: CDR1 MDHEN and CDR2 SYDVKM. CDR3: CASSLGVTGPSYEQYF. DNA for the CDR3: TGTGCCAGCAGTCTGGGGGTGACAGGGCCCTCGTACGAGCAGTACTTC.

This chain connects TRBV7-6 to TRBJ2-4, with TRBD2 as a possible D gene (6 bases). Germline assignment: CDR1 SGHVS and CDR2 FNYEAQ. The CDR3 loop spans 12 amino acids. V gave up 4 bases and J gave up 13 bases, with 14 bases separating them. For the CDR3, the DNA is TGTGCCAGCAGCTCCTACACGGGAGAGCAGTACTTC. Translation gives CASSSYTGEQYF. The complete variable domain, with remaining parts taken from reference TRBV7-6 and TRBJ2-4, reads GAGVSQSPRYKVTKRGQDVALRCDPISGHVSLYWYRQALGQGPEFLTYFNYEAQQDKSGLPNDRFSAERPEGSISTLTIQRTEQRDSAMYRCASSSYTGEQYFGAGTRLSVL.

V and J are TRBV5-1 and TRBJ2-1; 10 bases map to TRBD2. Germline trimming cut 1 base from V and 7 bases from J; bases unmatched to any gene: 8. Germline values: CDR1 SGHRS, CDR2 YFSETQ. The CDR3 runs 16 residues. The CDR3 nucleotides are TGCGCCAGCAGCTTGCCCCTAGCGGGAGATACGAATGAGCAGTTCTTC. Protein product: CASSLPLAGDTNEQFF. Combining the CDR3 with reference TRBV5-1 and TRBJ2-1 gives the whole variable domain KAGVTQTPRYLIKTRGQQVTLSCSPISGHRSVSWYQQTPGQGLQFLFEYFSETQRNKGNFPGRFSGRQFSNSRSEMNVSTLELGDSALYLCASSLPLAGDTNEQFFGPGTRLTVL.

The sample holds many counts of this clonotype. The CDR3 sequence: CASSLRTSGDEQFF. The CDR3 DNA reads TGCGCCAGCAGCTTAAGGACTAGCGGCGATGAGCAGTTCTTC. The V gene is TRBV5-1, the J gene TRBJ2-1, with 10 bases aligning to TRBD2. The V gene's germline CDR1 is SGHRS and CDR2 YFSETQ. There are 14 residues in the CDR3. After removal of 2 bases from V and 8 bases from J, the junction contained 4 bases not matched to a gene.

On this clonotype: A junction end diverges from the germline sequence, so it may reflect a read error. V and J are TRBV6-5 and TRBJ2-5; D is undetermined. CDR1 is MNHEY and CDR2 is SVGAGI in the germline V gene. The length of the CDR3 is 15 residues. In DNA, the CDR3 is TGTGCCGGCAGTACCCTCGCGATTAACCAAGAGACCCAGTACTTC. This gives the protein CAGSTLAINQETQYF.

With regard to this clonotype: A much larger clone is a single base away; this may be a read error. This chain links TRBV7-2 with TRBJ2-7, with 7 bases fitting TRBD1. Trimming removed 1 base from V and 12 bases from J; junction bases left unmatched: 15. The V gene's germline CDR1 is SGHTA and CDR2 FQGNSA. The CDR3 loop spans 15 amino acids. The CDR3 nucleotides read TGTGCCAGCAGCTTAGATGGCAGGGGGACGGAGACCCGGTACTTC. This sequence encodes CASSLDGRGTETRYF.

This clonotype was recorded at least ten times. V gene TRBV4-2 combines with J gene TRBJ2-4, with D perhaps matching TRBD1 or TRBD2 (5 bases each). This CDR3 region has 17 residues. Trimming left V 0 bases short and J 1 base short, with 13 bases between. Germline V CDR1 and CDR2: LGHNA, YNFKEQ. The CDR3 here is CASSQESEGMAKNIQYF. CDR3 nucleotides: TGTGCCAGCAGCCAAGAAAGCGAGGGGATGGCCAAAAACATTCAGTACTTC.

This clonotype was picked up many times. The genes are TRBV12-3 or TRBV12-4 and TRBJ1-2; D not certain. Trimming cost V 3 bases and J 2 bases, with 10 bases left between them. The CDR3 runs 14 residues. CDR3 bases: TGTGCCAGCAGTTTTTTGGGTTACAACTATGGCTACACCTTC. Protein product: CASSFLGYNYGYTF.

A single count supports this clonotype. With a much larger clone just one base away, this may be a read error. Written as DNA, the CDR3 is TGTGCCAGCAGCCCGGCCGGGACAGGCCTTCGCACTGAAGCTTTCTTT. Encoded protein: CASSPAGTGLRTEAFF. The gene calls are TRBV28 and TRBJ1-1; the match to TRBD1 covers 8 bases. CDR3 length: 16 amino acids. Trimming removed 6 bases from V and 4 bases from J; junction bases left unmatched: 13. Germline CDR1 is MDHEN and CDR2 is SYDVKM.